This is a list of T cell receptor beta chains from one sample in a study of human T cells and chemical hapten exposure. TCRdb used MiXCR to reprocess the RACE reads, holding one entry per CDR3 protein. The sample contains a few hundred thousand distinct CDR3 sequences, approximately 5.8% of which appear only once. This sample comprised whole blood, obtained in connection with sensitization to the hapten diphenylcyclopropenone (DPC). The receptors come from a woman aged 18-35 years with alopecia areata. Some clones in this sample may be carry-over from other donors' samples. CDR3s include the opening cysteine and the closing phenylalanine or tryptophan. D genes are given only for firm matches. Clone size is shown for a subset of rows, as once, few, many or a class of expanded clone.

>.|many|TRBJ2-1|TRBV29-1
CSAGDLGGRRNEQFF
TGCAGCGCTGGGGATTTGGGGGGGCGGAGGAATGAGCAGTTCTTC
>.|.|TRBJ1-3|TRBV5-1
CASSPEGRSSGNTIYF
TGCGCCAGCAGCCCCGAGGGCCGGAGCTCTGGAAACACCATATATTTT
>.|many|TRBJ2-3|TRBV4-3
CASSQSRMSISTQYF
TGCGCCAGCAGCCAATCTAGGATGAGTATTAGTACGCAGTATTTT
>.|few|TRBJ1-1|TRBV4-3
CASSPGTPNTEAFF
TGCGCCAGCAGCCCCGGGACACCCAACACTGAAGCTTTCTTT
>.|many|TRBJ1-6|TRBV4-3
CASSQDPAGPSSYNSPLHF
TGCGCCAGCAGCCAAGATCCCGCAGGGCCAAGCTCCTATAATTCACCCCTCCACTTT
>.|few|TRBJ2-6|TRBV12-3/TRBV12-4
CANWISGANVLTF
TGTGCCAATTGGATCTCTGGGGCCAACGTCCTGACTTTC
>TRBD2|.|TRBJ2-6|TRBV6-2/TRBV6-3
CASSYSKRGIGANVLTF
TGTGCCAGCAGTTACTCCAAGCGGGGGATAGGGGCCAACGTCCTGACTTTC
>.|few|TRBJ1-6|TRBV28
CASSLLPWGRRNYNSPLHF
TGTGCCAGCAGTCTACTCCCTTGGGGCAGGCGAAACTATAATTCACCCCTCCACTTT
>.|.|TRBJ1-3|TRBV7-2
CASRQTGSGNTIYF
TGTGCCAGCAGGCAAACAGGGTCTGGAAACACCATATATTTT
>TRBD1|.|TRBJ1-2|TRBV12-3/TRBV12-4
CASSTGTVYGYTF
TGTGCCAGCAGCACTGGGACAGTCTATGGCTACACCTTC
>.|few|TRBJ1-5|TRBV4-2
CASSQESVDQPQHF
TGTGCCAGCAGCCAAGAGTCAGTTGATCAGCCCCAGCATTTT
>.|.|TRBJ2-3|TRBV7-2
CASSLRPYPGTDTQYF
TGTGCCAGCAGCTTAAGGCCTTACCCGGGCACAGATACGCAGTATTTT
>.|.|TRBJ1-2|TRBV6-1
CASRDTRTSHDYTF
TGTGCCAGCAGAGACACGAGAACGTCTCATGACTACACCTTC
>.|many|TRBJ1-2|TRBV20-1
CSARDPDSYGYTF
TGCAGTGCTAGAGACCCGGACAGCTATGGCTACACCTTC
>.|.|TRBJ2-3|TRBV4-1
CASSPARGRSTDTQYF
TGCGCCAGCAGCCCGGCCAGAGGGCGAAGCACAGATACGCAGTATTTT
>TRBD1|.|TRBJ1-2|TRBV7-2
CASRMGQGINYGYTF
TGTGCCAGCAGGATGGGACAGGGAATTAACTATGGCTACACCTTC
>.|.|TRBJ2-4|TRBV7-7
CASSLDIKNIQYF
TGTGCTAGCAGCTTAGATATTAAAAACATTCAGTACTTC
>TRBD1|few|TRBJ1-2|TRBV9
CASTWGQDYGYTF
TGTGCCAGCACCTGGGGACAGGACTATGGCTACACCTTC
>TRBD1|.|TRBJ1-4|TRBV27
CASSFSQGARDEKLFF
TGTGCCAGCAGTTTCTCGCAGGGGGCGAGAGATGAAAAACTGTTTTTT
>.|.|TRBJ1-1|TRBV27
CASSFRRQPGPGAEAFF
TGTGCCAGCAGTTTTCGTCGGCAGCCCGGGCCAGGCGCTGAAGCTTTCTTT
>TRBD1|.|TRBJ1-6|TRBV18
CASSPFQGADSPLHF
TGTGCCAGCTCACCATTCCAGGGGGCGGATTCACCCCTCCACTTT
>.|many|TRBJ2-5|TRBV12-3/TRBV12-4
CASSSLTLTQYF
TGTGCCAGCAGTTCACTCACCCTGACCCAGTACTTC
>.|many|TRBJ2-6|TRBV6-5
CASSYGTPNSGANVLTF
TGTGCCAGCAGTTATGGGACACCGAACTCTGGGGCCAACGTCCTGACTTTC
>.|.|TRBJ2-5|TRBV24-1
CATTSGVLQETQYF
TGTGCCACCACCAGTGGAGTTCTCCAAGAGACCCAGTACTTC
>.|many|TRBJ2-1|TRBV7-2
CASSAYNNEQFF
TGTGCCAGCAGCGCTTATAACAATGAGCAGTTCTTC
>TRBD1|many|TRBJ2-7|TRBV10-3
CAISESVTGRTYEQYF
TGTGCCATCAGTGAATCGGTGACAGGGCGAACCTACGAGCAGTACTTC
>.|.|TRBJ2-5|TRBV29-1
CSVGEETQYF
TGCAGCGTTGGAGAAGAGACCCAGTACTTC
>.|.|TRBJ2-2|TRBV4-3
CASSQELAGTGELFF
TGCGCCAGCAGCCAAGAGCTAGCTGGTACCGGGGAGCTGTTTTTT
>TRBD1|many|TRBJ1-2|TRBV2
CASRGRGQNYGYTF
TGTGCCAGCAGGGGGCGGGGACAGAACTATGGCTACACCTTC
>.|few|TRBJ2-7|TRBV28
CASSSLDRVEQYF
TGTGCCAGCAGCTCGTTAGACCGGGTCGAGCAGTACTTC
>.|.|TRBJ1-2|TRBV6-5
CASSYMRGGKYGYTF
TGTGCCAGCAGTTACATGAGGGGGGGGAAGTATGGCTACACCTTC
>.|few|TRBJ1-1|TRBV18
CASSERGWTTEAFF
TGTGCCAGCTCAGAAAGGGGGTGGACCACTGAAGCTTTCTTT
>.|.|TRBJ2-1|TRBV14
CASSQDPGPVIEQFF
TGTGCCAGCAGCCAAGATCCCGGGCCCGTTATTGAGCAGTTCTTC
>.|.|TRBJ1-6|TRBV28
CASSSSDLMNSPLHF
TGTGCCAGCAGTTCATCCGACCTCATGAATTCACCCCTCCACTTT
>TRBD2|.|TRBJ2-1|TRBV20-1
CSATRSSGDYSYNEQFF
TGCAGTGCTACGAGAAGTAGCGGGGATTACTCCTACAATGAGCAGTTCTTC
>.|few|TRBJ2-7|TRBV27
CASSPRGRGYEQYF
TGTGCCAGCAGCCCACGGGGCAGGGGCTACGAGCAGTACTTC
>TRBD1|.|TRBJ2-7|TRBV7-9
CASSPGTGFYEQYF
TGTGCCAGCAGCCCCGGGACAGGCTTCTACGAGCAGTACTTC
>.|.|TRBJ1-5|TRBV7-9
CASRPLTGPNSNQPQHF
TGTGCCAGCAGACCATTAACGGGACCGAATAGCAATCAGCCCCAGCATTTT
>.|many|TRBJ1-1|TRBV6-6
CASNTPLRASTEAFF
TGTGCCAGCAATACCCCCTTGCGGGCCAGCACTGAAGCTTTCTTT
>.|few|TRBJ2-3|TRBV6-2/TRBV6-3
CASSSSGGVSTQYF
TGTGCCAGCAGTTCCTCGGGTGGGGTATCTACGCAGTATTTT
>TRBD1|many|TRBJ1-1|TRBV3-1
CASSLTGGEAFF
TGTGCCAGCAGCCTGACAGGGGGTGAAGCTTTCTTT
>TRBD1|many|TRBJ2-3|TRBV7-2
CASDRGYRGLSDTQYF
TGTGCCAGCGACCGTGGATACAGGGGTTTGTCAGATACGCAGTATTTT
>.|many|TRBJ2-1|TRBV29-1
CSPHGNEQFF
TGCAGCCCCCATGGGAATGAGCAGTTCTTC
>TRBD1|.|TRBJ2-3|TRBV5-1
CASSKGQGADTQYF
TGCGCCAGCAGCAAGGGACAGGGGGCAGATACGCAGTATTTT
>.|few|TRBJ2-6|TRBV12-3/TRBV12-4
CASSLGTASGANVLTF
TGTGCCAGCAGTTTAGGGACGGCCTCTGGGGCCAACGTCCTGACTTTC
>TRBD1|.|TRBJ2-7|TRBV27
CASSRTGGYYEQYF
TGTGCCAGCAGTCGGACAGGGGGTTACTACGAGCAGTACTTC
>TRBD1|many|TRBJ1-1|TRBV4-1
CASSQDSQGAFYTEAFF
TGCGCCAGCAGCCAAGATTCTCAGGGGGCGTTTTACACTGAAGCTTTCTTT
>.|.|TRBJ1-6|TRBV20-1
CSARTRSEGRLHF
TGCAGTGCTAGAACACGATCGGAGGGGAGACTCCACTTT